The T cell receptor (beta chain) under discussion was sequenced for a study of shared clonotypes between healthy human individuals. Generated by immunoSEQ multiplex PCR, the TCRdb table keeps only in-frame clones and is missing some. The table has about 2.1 million clones, 85% to 95% seen once; the top ten hold about 1.6%. Positively selected for CCR7, the CD45RO-negative cells used as naive CD8 cells excluded terminally differentiated effector memory CD45RA+ cells. Trimming took 1 base from V and 4 from J; bases not matched to a gene: 15. The CDR3 runs to 19 residues. CDR1 and CDR2 from the germline V gene are SGHAT and FQNNGV.

The sequenced sample consisted of naive CD8+ T cells from PBMCs. The clonotype was recovered from a man in his late teens or twenties in good health. Some clones in this sample may be carry-over from other donors' samples. This chain connects TRBV11-2 to TRBJ2-5, with TRBD1 matching over 10 bases. The CDR3 nucleotides are TGTGCCAGCAGCTTAGGGCCGGGACAGGGGCATTCGTTGGGAGAGACCCAGTACTTC. Translating it yields CASSLGPGQGHSLGETQYF.